The next 22 T cell receptor beta chains were all read from a single sample in a study of T cell responses to AZD1222 COVID-19 vaccine. Here immunoSEQ multiplex PCR was the method, and the copy in TCRdb shows in-frame clones only, minus some. The sample has 120,000 to 150,000 clones; 75% to 95% are singletons. Sample: peripheral blood, taken on day 0 of MenACWY control vaccination. These receptors were obtained from an adult in good health.

The genes are TRBV7-3 and TRBJ2-3, with D perhaps TRBD1 or TRBD2 (5 bases each). CDR3 length: 16 amino acids. Germline assignment: CDR1 SGHTA and CDR2 FQGTGA. The V gene lost 1 base and the J gene lost 3 bases, with 14 bases spanning the gap. The CDR3 region is CASSLKEGRGTDTQYF. The CDR3, as DNA: TGTGCCAGCAGCTTAAAAGAGGGGAGAGGGACAGATACGCAGTATTTT.

The chain couples TRBV2 to TRBJ2-7; D is possibly TRBD2 (5 bases). Trimming stripped 4 bases from V and 5 bases from J, with 9 bases between. Per the germline V gene, CDR1 is SNHLY and CDR2 is FYNNEI. The CDR3 is made up of 12 amino acids. The CDR3 loop is CASSVKGDEQYF. The CDR3 DNA reads as TGTGCCAGCAGTGTAAAGGGAGACGAGCAGTACTTC.

In the case of this clone: This CDR3 is also generated by other DNA sequences in the sample. The chain is built from TRBV28 and TRBJ2-7, with no clear D. V was shortened by 3 bases and J by 4 bases, with 4 bases between the two germline ends. Germline lookup yields CDR1 MDHEN and CDR2 SYDVKM. CDR3 size: 11 residues. CDR3 sequence: CASSLGYEQYF. The CDR3 DNA follows: TGTGCCAGCAGTTTGGGATACGAGCAGTACTTC.

J is TRBJ1-1 and V is TRBV14; TRBD1 matches at 7 bases. The ends lost 4 bases at V and 6 bases at J; junction bases unmatched: 8. Germline V CDR1 and CDR2: SGHDN, FVKESK. The CDR3 spans 14 residues. Here the CDR3 reads CASSPQGNGAEAFF. The CDR3 DNA sequence: TGTGCCAGCAGCCCACAGGGGAATGGGGCTGAAGCTTTCTTT.

The chain employs TRBV6-6 and TRBJ1-2, with 7 bases lining up with TRBD1. The V gene end was trimmed by 4 bases and the J gene end by 4 bases; junction bases not matched to a gene: 6. CDR3 length equals 14 residues. CDR1 is MNHNY, CDR2 SVGAGI, per germline (reference sequence). This chain's CDR3 is CASSWRGQGYGYTF. In nucleotides, the CDR3 is TGTGCCAGCAGTTGGAGGGGGCAGGGCTATGGCTACACCTTC.

This clone was observed a single time. The chain recombines TRBV10-3 with TRBJ2-2; 7 bases map to TRBD1. The J segment lost 0 bases and the V segment lost 6 bases, leaving 7 bases of the junction unmatched. There are 16 residues in the CDR3. Germline CDR1 ENHRY, CDR2 SYGVKD. The CDR3 DNA sequence: TGTGCCATCAGGGGTACCGGGACAGCGAACACCGGGGAGCTGTTTTTT. It encodes CAIRGTGTANTGELFF.

In this sample, this clone turned up once. The CDR3 loop reads CASSPAGAPYNEQFF. The CDR3 DNA sequence: TGTGCCAGCAGCCCAGCGGGAGCCCCCTACAATGAGCAGTTCTTC. The V call is TRBV27, the J call TRBJ2-1, with 8 positions matching TRBD2. Germline-derived CDR1 and CDR2 are MNHEY and SMNVEV (reference sequence). V was pared by 6 bases and J by 2 bases, with 6 bases of the junction left unmatched. The CDR3 has 15 residues.

V gene TRBV11-2 combines with J gene TRBJ2-1; 7 bases are a match to TRBD2. After removal of 0 bases from V and 0 bases from J, the junction contained 5 bases not matched to a gene. Germline V gives CDR1 SGHAT, CDR2 FQNNGV. There are 17 residues in the CDR3. The CDR3 sequence: CASSLESGVSSYNEQFF. CDR3 sequence (DNA): TGTGCCAGCAGCTTAGAAAGCGGGGTGAGCTCCTACAATGAGCAGTTCTTC. Complete variable domain (other parts from reference TRBV11-2 and TRBJ2-1): EAGVAQSPRYKIIEKRQSVAFWCNPISGHATLYWYQQILGQGPKLLIQFQNNGVVDDSQLPKDRFSAERLKGVDSTLKIQPAKLEDSAVYLCASSLESGVSSYNEQFFGPGTRLTVL.

The chain links TRBV5-1 to TRBJ1-2; D not resolved. Germline values: CDR1 SGHRS, CDR2 YFSETQ. The CDR3 has 15 amino acids. V dropped 0 bases and J dropped 7 bases, with 16 bases sitting between them. This CDR3 is CASSLEVLGTAGYTF. The CDR3 nucleotides are TGCGCCAGCAGCTTGGAGGTTCTGGGAACGGCTGGCTACACCTTC.

The J gene is TRBJ2-7, the V gene TRBV28; maybe TRBD1 (6 bases). The germline V and J ends were trimmed by 2 bases and 3 bases, with 11 bases remaining between them. The CDR3 has 14 residues. Germline V gene sequence: CDR1 MDHEN, CDR2 SYDVKM. CDR3 sequence: CASSLRTVDYEQYF. The CDR3 DNA reads TGTGCCAGCAGTTTAAGGACAGTGGACTACGAGCAGTACTTC.

This sequence joins TRBV6-4 and TRBJ2-6; D is ambiguous. Germline CDR1 MRHNA, CDR2 SNTAGT. V was pared by 4 bases and J by 0 bases, with 10 bases between. This CDR3 is built from 16 residues. The CDR3 coding sequence is TGTGCCAGCAGTGCGTCCCCTAGCTCTGGGGCCAACGTCCTGACTTTC. Translation gives CASSASPSSGANVLTF.

The gene calls are TRBV6-5 and TRBJ1-5; 8 bases are shared with TRBD1. This CDR3 region has 15 residues. Germline-derived CDR1 and CDR2 are MNHEY and SVGAGI. V shed 5 bases and J 2 bases; nucleotides not matched to a gene: 5. This CDR3 reads CASSPGQGGNQPQHF. CDR3 DNA: TGTGCCAGCAGTCCAGGACAGGGCGGCAATCAGCCCCAGCATTTT.

V usage is TRBV5-8 and J usage is TRBJ1-5; 9 bases are a match to TRBD1. Germline V gene data show CDR1 as SGHTS and CDR2 as YDEGEE. This CDR3 has 14 amino acids. With V trimmed by 4 bases and J by 5 bases, 4 bases remained unmatched. The DNA of the CDR3 is TGTGCCAGCAGCCCGGGACAGGGAGATCAGCCCCAGCATTTT. Translated, it gives CASSPGQGDQPQHF.

The chain links TRBV5-8 to TRBJ2-1, with D maybe TRBD2 (6 bases). The V gene lost 0 bases and the J gene lost 12 bases, with 10 bases spanning the gap. Germline V gives CDR1 SGHTS, CDR2 YDEGEE. The CDR3 runs 12 residues. CDR3 bases: TGTGCCAGCAGCTTGGGGGAGGTTATGCAGTTCTTC. As protein: CASSLGEVMQFF. The whole variable domain, remainder taken from reference TRBV5-8 and TRBJ2-1, is EAGVTQSPTHLIKTRGQQATLRCSPISGHTSVYWYQQALGLGLQFLLWYDEGEERNRGNFPPRFSGRQFPNYSSELNVNALELEDSALYLCASSLGEVMQFFGPGTRLTVL.

The V call is TRBV7-9, the J call TRBJ2-7; TRBD1 agrees at 7 bases. Germline loops: CDR1 SEHNR, CDR2 FQNEAQ (reference sequence). V lost 5 bases to trimming and J lost 1 base; unmatched junction nucleotides: 5. The CDR3 totals 14 residues. The CDR3, as DNA: TGTGCCAGCAGCCCCTGGGACAGTTCCTACGAGCAGTACTTC. Its protein product is CASSPWDSSYEQYF.

The chain employs TRBV11-2 and TRBJ1-1; 7 bases align to TRBD1. The CDR3 is 14 residues long. J gave up 1 base and V 5 bases, and 4 bases lay outside the gene matches. Germline V gene lookup returns CDR1 SGHAT and CDR2 FQNNGV. CDR3 bases: TGTGCCAGCAGCCCTCGACAGGGGAACACTGAAGCTTTCTTT. Amino acid sequence: CASSPRQGNTEAFF.

This clone occurred once. The same CDR3 also results from other DNA sequences found in this sample. The chain carries TRBV7-9 and TRBJ1-5; possibly TRBD1 for D (5 bases). The CDR3 length is 14 residues. Germline CDR1 is SEHNR and CDR2 is FQNEAQ (reference sequence). Trimming shortened V by 1 base and J by 2 bases, and 6 bases separated the two germline ends. This CDR3 is CASSLGGGNQPQHF. CDR3 bases: TGTGCCAGCAGCTTAGGGGGGGGCAATCAGCCCCAGCATTTT.

The V call is TRBV28, the J call TRBJ2-5; D is possibly TRBD1 (5 bases). The CDR3 is made up of 12 amino acids. Germline V lookup: CDR1 MDHEN, CDR2 SYDVKM. Trimming left V 0 bases short and J 10 bases short, with 9 bases between. This chain's CDR3 is CASSLWGRGQYF. The DNA for the CDR3 is TGTGCCAGCAGTTTATGGGGGCGAGGCCAGTACTTC.

The chain links TRBV2 to TRBJ2-3, with a tentative D call TRBD2 (7 bases). The V gene lost 4 bases and the J gene lost 5 bases, with 13 bases spanning the gap. The germline CDR1 and CDR2 sequences are SNHLY and FYNNEI. This CDR3 contains 14 residues. The CDR3 region is CASSGAGAGDTQYF. CDR3 bases: TGTGCCAGCAGTGGCGCGGGGGCAGGAGATACGCAGTATTTT.

The J gene is TRBJ2-7, the V gene TRBV14, with 7 positions matching TRBD2. The junction had 10 bases not matched to a gene; V was cut back by 0 bases and J by 5 bases. CDR1 and CDR2 from the germline V gene are SGHDN and FVKESK. This CDR3 is built from 16 residues. The CDR3 loop is CASSQDLGEGRDEQYF. The CDR3 region has the DNA TGTGCCAGCAGCCAAGATTTGGGGGAGGGCCGCGACGAGCAGTACTTC.

This clone has just a few counts. The chain's CDR3 is CASSQSGGSETQYF. CDR3 nucleotide sequence: TGTGCCAGCAGCCAATCGGGGGGGTCAGAGACCCAGTACTTC. The rearrangement links TRBV16 to TRBJ2-5, with TRBD2 matching 7 bases. The germline V gene encodes CDR1 KGHSY and CDR2 FQNENV. The CDR3 runs 14 residues. Trimming removed 0 bases from V and 4 bases from J; junction bases left unmatched: 2.

The chain employs TRBV4-1 and TRBJ1-1, with D unresolved. V gave up 0 bases and J gave up 3 bases, with 5 bases separating them. From germline, CDR1 is MGHRA and CDR2 YSYEKL. The CDR3 spans 13 residues. In DNA form, the CDR3 reads TGCGCCAGCAGCCAAGAAAGGGACACTGAAGCTTTCTTT. This encodes CASSQERDTEAFF.